This TCR beta chain was recorded in a study of blood T cell repertoires in COVID-19. Trimming left V 5 bases short and J 0 bases short, with 10 bases between. Germline V gene data show CDR1 as LNHNV and CDR2 as YYDKDF (reference sequence). CDR3 length: 15 residues. The table came from immunoSEQ multiplex PCR; TCRdb's copy has only in-frame clones and leaves some out. In the table there are around 300,000 clones, approximately 85% of which are singletons. The sequenced sample was peripheral blood. The chain is built from TRBV15 and TRBJ1-4, with D perhaps TRBD1 (5 bases). The source of this sequence is a woman aged 70-85 years with acute or convalescent COVID-19. The CDR3 reads CATSGLGATNEKLFF. CDR3 nucleotides: TGTGCCACCAGCGGACTAGGGGCAACTAATGAAAAACTGTTTTTT.